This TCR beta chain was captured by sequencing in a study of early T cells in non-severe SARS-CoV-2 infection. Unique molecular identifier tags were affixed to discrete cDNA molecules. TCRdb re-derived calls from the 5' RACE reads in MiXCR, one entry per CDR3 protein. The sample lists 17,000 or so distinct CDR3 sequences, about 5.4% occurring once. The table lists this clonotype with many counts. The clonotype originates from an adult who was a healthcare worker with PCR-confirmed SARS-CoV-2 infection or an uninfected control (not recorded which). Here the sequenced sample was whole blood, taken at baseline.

CDR3 nucleotide sequence: TGTGCCAGCAGTCGCGACAGGAGCGATAACTATGGCTACACCTTC. Translation: CASSRDRSDNYGYTF. The rearrangement uses TRBV12-3 or TRBV12-4 and TRBJ1-2; weak D call: TRBD1 (6 bases). This CDR3 spans 15 amino acids. V lost 5 bases and J lost 1, with 14 bases in between.